This TCR beta chain was sequenced during a study of TIL therapy for anti-PD-1-resistant metastatic lung cancer. Stated time point: pre-treatment sample, taken before nivolumab and TIL therapy. The tumor samples were excised metastases, mostly pleural nodules or supraclavicular lymph nodes. The libraries were made with immunoSEQ v3. Only in-frame clones appear in the TCRdb table, and some are missing; sequencing was by immunoSEQ multiplex PCR. Among 25,000 to 30,000 clones listed, about two thirds were seen once. CDR3 length equals 15 residues. Trimming took off 7 bases at V and 0 bases at J, with 12 bases between the two ends. The germline V gene has CDR1 WSHSY and CDR2 SAAADI. This clone was detected only once.

The chain couples TRBV10-2 to TRBJ2-2; unclear D gene. The clonotype originates from a person aged 25 to 85 with non-small cell lung cancer. The specimen was tumor tissue, collected at baseline. The CDR3 DNA follows: TGCGCCAGCAATCGATGGGGAACGAACACCGGGGAGCTGTTTTTT. Translating gives CASNRWGTNTGELFF.